These T cell receptor beta chains were read from a single sample in a study of T cells in Graves' hyperthyroidism and ophthalmopathy. A single record per CDR3 protein comes from TCRdb applying MiXCR to the multiplex PCR reads. Among about 360,000 distinct CDR3 sequences listed, about 12% were seen once. Sample: blood. These receptors were taken from a woman aged 18-35 years with Graves' hyperthyroidism. CDR3s include the opening cysteine and the closing phenylalanine or tryptophan. Fields, in order: V gene, clone size, J gene, CDR3 length, D gene, CDR3 DNA, CDR3 protein. The D gene is left open where the match is weak. For some rows the clone size is stated as once, few or many, or as a class when expanded; others skip it.

>TRBV28|many|TRBJ2-1|17|TRBD1
TGTGCCAGCAGTTTATCAGGGGGCGATAGATTAGGTATTGAGCAGTTCTTC
CASSLSGGDRLGIEQFF
>TRBV18|many|TRBJ2-2|15|NA
TGTGCCAGCTCCCATGGACGTCCTAACACCGGGGAGCTGTTTTTT
CASSHGRPNTGELFF
>TRBV9|many|TRBJ2-3|15|NA
TGTGCCAGCAGCGTGAGCGGAACAAGCACAGATACGCAGTATTTT
CASSVSGTSTDTQYF
>TRBV30|many|TRBJ2-1|11|NA
TGTGCCTGGAGTGCGTCGGGGGAGCAGTTCTTC
CAWSASGEQFF
>TRBV19|NA|TRBJ1-6|15|TRBD1
TGTGCCAGCAAAACGACAGGGAGATATAATTCACCCCTCCACTTT
CASKTTGRYNSPLHF
>TRBV11-1|many|TRBJ2-7|14|NA
TGTGCCAGCAGCACTCCTACAGTACTACACGAGCAGTACTTC
CASSTPTVLHEQYF
>TRBV18|many|TRBJ1-1|17|TRBD1
TGTGCCAGCTCACCATACAGGGGAGGGACTTTGAACACTGAAGCTTTCTTT
CASSPYRGGTLNTEAFF
>TRBV5-1|many|TRBJ2-7|14|NA
TGCGCCAGCAGCTTGTATGGGGGTAAGGACGAGCAGTACTTC
CASSLYGGKDEQYF
>TRBV9|many|TRBJ2-1|17|NA
TGTGCCAGCAGCGTAACCCCCGCAGGCGAGGGGTCCAATGAGCAGTTCTTC
CASSVTPAGEGSNEQFF
>TRBV7-6|many|TRBJ2-3|13|NA
TGTGCCAGCAGCTTACGAGGGTGGGATACGCAGTATTTT
CASSLRGWDTQYF
>TRBV2|many|TRBJ1-1|15|TRBD1
TGTGCCAGCAGAGTCGACAGGGTTGGGAACACTGAAGCTTTCTTT
CASRVDRVGNTEAFF
>TRBV9|few|TRBJ2-7|15|NA
TGTGCCAGCAGCCCCCAGGTTGGGGGGACCTACGAGCAGTACTTC
CASSPQVGGTYEQYF
>TRBV7-8|many|TRBJ2-4|13|NA
TGTGCCAGCAGTTCTGGCAGACTAAACATTCAGTACTTC
CASSSGRLNIQYF
>TRBV5-1|NA|TRBJ1-6|13|NA
TGCGCCAGCAGCTTGGGTGGGGGCGGTGGTTCCCACTTT
CASSLGGGGGSHF
>TRBV28|many|TRBJ1-1|13|NA
TGTGCCAGCGTTAAGTGGGACCACACTGAAGCTTTCTTT
CASVKWDHTEAFF
>TRBV18|many|TRBJ1-1|12|NA
TGTGCCAGCTCACCACGAGAGGGGGAGGCTTTCTTT
CASSPREGEAFF
>TRBV4-1|NA|TRBJ2-1|16|NA
TGCGCCAGCAGCCGACTGACAGGCGATTACCACAATGAGCAGTTCTTC
CASSRLTGDYHNEQFF
>TRBV3-1|many|TRBJ1-1|13|NA
TGTGCCAGCAGCCAGTCAGGGCAAGTTAGGGCTTTCTTT
CASSQSGQVRAFF
>TRBV15|many|TRBJ2-3|15|NA
TGTGCCACCAGCAGAGCTTTCAGGGCAGGAGATACGCAGTATTTT
CATSRAFRAGDTQYF
>TRBV3-1|many|TRBJ1-2|14|NA
TGTGCCAGCAGCCAGGCTGGACAGCGTGGAGGCTACACCTTC
CASSQAGQRGGYTF
>TRBV27|many|TRBJ2-2|18|NA
TGTGCCAGCAGTCCTTGGGGGGCCGCGAGGGCGGGCACCGGGGAGCTGTTTTTT
CASSPWGAARAGTGELFF
>TRBV20-1|NA|TRBJ2-3|11|NA
TGCAGTGCCACTAGCACAGATACGCAGTATTTT
CSATSTDTQYF
>TRBV6-1|many|TRBJ2-5|17|TRBD1
TGTGCCAGCAGAAACGGAAAGACAGGGGAGGAGAGGGAGACCCAGTACTTC
CASRNGKTGEERETQYF
>TRBV29-1|many|TRBJ2-7|17|NA
TGCAGCGTCCCCGTGGGGGGCGCGGGGACCTCTCCTTACGAGCAGTACTTC
CSVPVGGAGTSPYEQYF
>TRBV11-2|few|TRBJ2-1|15|NA
TGTGCCAGCAGCTTAGTGGGGGGGCGCAGTAATGAGCAGTTCTTC
CASSLVGGRSNEQFF
>TRBV6-2/TRBV6-3|NA|TRBJ2-5|17|NA
TGTGCCAGCAGTTACTTGCAGCATAGGGGGGGCGGTGAGACCCAGTACTTC
CASSYLQHRGGGETQYF
>TRBV10-3|many|TRBJ1-1|14|NA
TGTGCCATCAGGGAGTCGCAAGCCCACACTGAAGCTTTCTTT
CAIRESQAHTEAFF
>TRBV2|many|TRBJ1-5|15|TRBD1
TGTGCCAGCACCCGACAGGGGTCGGGCAATCAGCCCCAGCATTTT
CASTRQGSGNQPQHF
>TRBV10-3|NA|TRBJ2-5|16|TRBD2
TGTGCCATCAGTGGAGGGAGCGGGAGTACGAGGGAGACCCAGTACTTC
CAISGGSGSTRETQYF
>TRBV6-1|NA|TRBJ2-6|15|NA
TGTGCCAGCAGTCCGGGATTCTCTGGGGCCAACGTCCTGACTTTC
CASSPGFSGANVLTF
>TRBV6-2/TRBV6-3|many|TRBJ2-6|15|NA
TGTGCCAGCAGCAACAGGGTTACTGGGGCCAACGTCCTGACTTTC
CASSNRVTGANVLTF
>TRBV20-1|many|TRBJ1-5|15|TRBD1
TGCAGTGCTGGCCTGACAGGGGGCAGCAATCAGCCCCAGCATTTT
CSAGLTGGSNQPQHF
>TRBV28|many|TRBJ2-5|15|NA
TGTGCCAGCAGTCGTGACCTACAGGGCGAGGAGACCCAGTACTTC
CASSRDLQGEETQYF
>TRBV28|many|TRBJ2-7|12|NA
TGTGCCAGCAGTGACCCCGACAGGGAGCAGTACTTC
CASSDPDREQYF
>TRBV4-3|many|TRBJ1-1|14|TRBD1
TGCGCCAGCAGCCAACAGGGGGTGAACACTGAAGCTTTCTTT
CASSQQGVNTEAFF
>TRBV7-2|NA|TRBJ2-1|17|NA
TGTGCCAGCAGCTTAAGGGCGGGGGCCAGCTCCTACAATGAGCAGTTCTTC
CASSLRAGASSYNEQFF
>TRBV4-2|NA|TRBJ2-5|17|TRBD2
TGTGCCAGCAGCCAAGATCAGGAGCGGGGGTTCTTAGAGACCCAGTACTTC
CASSQDQERGFLETQYF
>TRBV12-3/TRBV12-4|many|TRBJ2-7|14|NA
TGTGCCAGCAGCGCAAAGGGCCGGGTCTACGAGCAGTACTTC
CASSAKGRVYEQYF
>TRBV20-1|NA|TRBJ2-5|14|NA
TGCAGTGCTAGCCTCGCGAGGAGCGTGGAGACCCAGTACTTC
CSASLARSVETQYF
>TRBV27|many|TRBJ2-7|14|NA
TGTGCCAGCAGTTTCCAACCGGGGACCCACGAGCAGTACTTC
CASSFQPGTHEQYF
>TRBV28|many|TRBJ2-3|16|TRBD2
TGTGCCAGCAGTGCCCCAGCGGGGGTTGGGAGGGATACGCAGTATTTT
CASSAPAGVGRDTQYF
>TRBV6-1|many|TRBJ1-2|13|NA
TGTGCCAGCACATTGGGTACCGGCTATGGCTACACCTTC
CASTLGTGYGYTF
>TRBV28|many|TRBJ1-2|14|NA
TGTGCCAGCAGTTTATTATTCGGGAGCTATGGCTACACCTTC
CASSLLFGSYGYTF
>TRBV5-8|many|TRBJ2-7|15|TRBD2
TGTGCCAGCAGCACGCCACTAGCGGGAGGGCACGAGCAGTACTTC
CASSTPLAGGHEQYF
>TRBV28|many|TRBJ1-2|14|NA
TGTGCCAGCAGTCTATCGGACAGTGCCTATGGCTACACCTTC
CASSLSDSAYGYTF
>TRBV3-1|many|TRBJ2-1|16|TRBD2
TGTGCCAGCAGCCAAGATCTCTCGGGACTACACCGGGAGCAGTTCTTC
CASSQDLSGLHREQFF
>TRBV18|many|TRBJ1-1|14|TRBD1
TGTGCCAGCTCACCCGGACAGGGGAACTTTGAAGCTTTCTTT
CASSPGQGNFEAFF
>TRBV29-1|NA|TRBJ2-1|14|NA
TGCAGCGTGGGGATGGACAGCTCCTACAATGAGCAGTTCTTC
CSVGMDSSYNEQFF
>TRBV29-1|NA|TRBJ2-3|15|NA
TGCAGCGTCGCACCTGGCGGAAGTAGCACAGATACGCAGTATTTT
CSVAPGGSSTDTQYF
>TRBV11-3|many|TRBJ2-7|15|NA
TGTGCCAGCAGCTTGGACTGTAAAATTATCTACGAGCAGTACTTC
CASSLDCKIIYEQYF
>TRBV2|NA|TRBJ2-7|13|TRBD1
TGTGCCAGCAGTGTAAGGGACAGCTACGAGCAGTACTTC
CASSVRDSYEQYF
>TRBV5-6|few|TRBJ1-1|15|NA
TGTGCCAGCAGCTTTAAGCGGACCGGCGGCACTGAAGCTTTCTTT
CASSFKRTGGTEAFF
>TRBV6-2/TRBV6-3|few|TRBJ1-6|14|NA
TGTGCCAGCAGTTACCCGGCCTTTCTTTCACCCCTCCACTTT
CASSYPAFLSPLHF
>TRBV5-6|many|TRBJ1-1|15|NA
TGTGCCAGCAGCTCGTCCTATGGGGATAACACTGAAGCTTTCTTT
CASSSSYGDNTEAFF
>TRBV19|NA|TRBJ2-2|13|NA
TGTGCCAGTAGTATCAGGGGTGCCGGGGAGCTGTTTTTT
CASSIRGAGELFF